This entry concerns a single TCR beta chain. The data were taken from a study of cytomegalovirus exposure and HLA in healthy donors. 60 Vbeta and 13 Jbeta primers were used in PCR. Clones were sequenced by immunoSEQ multiplex PCR, and TCRdb holds only the in-frame ones, with some missing. This table has around 130,000 clones, 80% appearing once. CDR1 is MDHEN and CDR2 is SYDVKM in the germline V gene. The CDR3 length is 15 residues. J gave up 4 bases and V 5 bases, and 10 bases lay outside the gene matches. The rearrangement links TRBV28 to TRBJ1-2; 7 bases line up with TRBD1. The sequence was obtained from a man aged 40-49 years in good health and CMV-seronegative. The specimen was PBMCs. The CDR3 protein is CASSPATGQPYGYTF. DNA for the CDR3: TGTGCCAGCAGTCCGGCGACAGGGCAGCCCTATGGCTACACCTTC.